These T cell receptor beta chains were read from a single sample in a study of neurological immune-mediated disorders. TCRdb reanalysed the 5' RACE reads using MiXCR and keeps one entry per CDR3 protein. The profile shows around 33,000 distinct CDR3 sequences, less than 8.5% of them singletons. Sequenced sample: PBMCs. All receptors derive from a woman aged 40 to 55 in good health. Each CDR3 is given with its conserved first and last residue. Each record gives: J gene, CDR3 length, D gene, V gene, clone size, CDR3 protein, CDR3 DNA. The D gene is left open where the match is weak. Clone size is stated in some rows and not others, as once, few, many or a class when expanded.

TRBJ1-6,13,TRBD1,TRBV4-1,many,CAGGTGFNSPLHF,TGCGCCGGGGGGACAGGGTTTAATTCACCCCTCCACTTT
TRBJ2-1,15,TRBD1,TRBV4-1,many,CASSQEGQGGDEQFF,TGCGCCAGCAGCCAAGAGGGACAGGGAGGAGATGAGCAGTTCTTC
TRBJ2-1,16,TRBD2,TRBV5-1,many,CASSPTGTSGVFEQFF,TGCGCCAGCAGCCCTACCGGGACTAGCGGGGTTTTTGAGCAGTTCTTC
TRBJ2-3,13,NA,TRBV6-5,many,CATLEVLTDTQYF,TGTGCCACCCTGGAGGTACTCACAGATACGCAGTATTTT
TRBJ2-1,14,NA,TRBV5-1,many,CASSFRGPYNEQFF,TGCGCCAGCAGCTTTCGGGGACCCTACAATGAGCAGTTCTTC
TRBJ1-1,13,NA,TRBV6-5,many,CASSRGLNTEAFF,TGTGCCAGCAGCCGGGGATTGAACACTGAAGCTTTCTTT
TRBJ2-2,13,NA,TRBV29-1,many,CSARDSNTGELFF,TGCAGCGCCCGGGACTCGAACACCGGGGAGCTGTTTTTT
TRBJ2-7,15,NA,TRBV13,many,CASSSQTVYSYEQYF,TGTGCCAGCAGCTCCCAGACAGTGTACTCCTACGAGCAGTACTTC
TRBJ2-3,15,TRBD2,TRBV27,many,CASSSSGGEGDTQYF,TGTGCCAGCAGTTCTAGCGGGGGGGAAGGAGATACGCAGTATTTT
TRBJ1-5,13,NA,TRBV6-5,many,CASSYSNGEPQHF,TGTGCCAGCAGTTACTCGAATGGGGAGCCCCAGCATTTT
TRBJ1-1,18,NA,TRBV5-1,many,CASSLLLGQGWENTEAFF,TGCGCCAGCAGCTTATTATTAGGGCAGGGATGGGAGAACACTGAAGCTTTCTTT
TRBJ2-1,15,TRBD2,TRBV7-3,many,CASSPKLAGVVEQFF,TGTGCCAGCAGTCCGAAGCTAGCGGGAGTGGTTGAGCAGTTCTTC
TRBJ2-5,13,TRBD1,TRBV9,many,CASTQGAQETQYF,TGTGCCAGCACCCAGGGGGCTCAAGAGACCCAGTACTTC
TRBJ2-3,15,NA,TRBV7-9,many,CASSPSGGRTDTQYF,TGTGCCAGCAGCCCATCCGGGGGTAGGACAGATACGCAGTATTTT
TRBJ1-1,12,NA,TRBV6-5,many,CASRYGNTEAFF,TGTGCCAGCAGGTACGGGAACACTGAAGCTTTCTTT
TRBJ1-1,14,NA,TRBV6-5,many,CASSPPGEHTEAFF,TGTGCCAGCAGTCCCCCGGGGGAGCACACTGAAGCTTTCTTT
TRBJ1-5,15,NA,TRBV7-9,many,CASSSGPPFNQPQHF,TGTGCCAGCAGCTCCGGACCTCCTTTCAATCAGCCCCAGCATTTT
TRBJ1-1,14,NA,TRBV5-1,many,CASSFGPGDGEAFF,TGCGCCAGCAGCTTCGGCCCAGGGGATGGTGAAGCTTTCTTT
TRBJ1-5,18,NA,TRBV7-8,many,CASSLGYETGDSNQPQHF,TGTGCCAGCAGCTTAGGATATGAAACGGGGGATAGCAATCAGCCCCAGCATTTT
TRBJ1-1,11,NA,TRBV29-1,many,CSVDRNTEAFF,TGCAGCGTTGACAGAAACACTGAAGCTTTCTTT
TRBJ2-1,12,NA,TRBV10-3,many,CAISVTGNEQFF,TGTGCCATCAGTGTAACGGGGAATGAGCAGTTCTTC
TRBJ1-1,13,NA,TRBV20-1,many,CSAPGQPNTEAFF,TGCAGTGCCCCGGGACAACCAAACACTGAAGCTTTCTTT
TRBJ2-2,14,NA,TRBV5-1,many,CASSPQWNTGELFF,TGCGCCAGCAGCCCCCAGTGGAACACCGGGGAGCTGTTTTTT
TRBJ1-5,14,TRBD1,TRBV19,many,CASSKQGNNQPQHF,TGTGCCAGTAGTAAACAGGGGAACAATCAGCCCCAGCATTTT
TRBJ1-2,12,NA,TRBV6-5,many,CASSYRGYGYTF,TGTGCCAGCAGTTACAGGGGTTATGGCTACACCTTC
TRBJ2-3,16,NA,TRBV25-1,many,CASSETWGERPDTQYF,TGTGCCAGCAGTGAAACATGGGGGGAGCGGCCAGATACGCAGTATTTT
TRBJ1-3,17,TRBD1,TRBV18,many,CASSPNLGQISGNTIYF,TGTGCCAGCTCACCAAATTTGGGACAGATCTCTGGAAACACCATATATTTT
TRBJ2-1,16,NA,TRBV19,many,CASKGRGGGGYNEQFF,TGTGCCAGTAAGGGTCGGGGAGGGGGGGGCTACAATGAGCAGTTCTTC
TRBJ2-3,14,NA,TRBV21-1,many,CARQTSGGRDTQYF,TGTGCCAGGCAGACTAGCGGGGGACGAGATACGCAGTATTTT
TRBJ1-5,15,TRBD1,TRBV6-1,many,CASSEIGQDNQPQHF,TGTGCCAGCAGTGAAATAGGACAGGACAATCAGCCCCAGCATTTT
TRBJ1-6,16,TRBD1,TRBV5-1,NA,CASRIWTGAGDSPLHF,TGCGCCAGCCGAATATGGACAGGGGCCGGGGATTCACCCCTCCACTTT
TRBJ2-1,11,NA,TRBV29-1,many,CSVELYNEQFF,TGCAGCGTGGAACTTTACAATGAGCAGTTCTTC
TRBJ2-1,19,TRBD2,TRBV11-2,many,CASSLVSPSGGAPGNEQFF,TGTGCCAGCAGCTTAGTATCGCCTAGCGGGGGGGCCCCAGGCAATGAGCAGTTCTTC
TRBJ2-2,16,NA,TRBV5-5,many,CASSFPGPANTGELFF,TGTGCCAGCAGCTTTCCAGGGCCCGCGAACACCGGGGAGCTGTTTTTT
TRBJ1-2,18,TRBD1,TRBV30,NA,CAWKKILGQRKPNYGYTF,TGTGCCTGGAAAAAAATTCTGGGACAGCGAAAACCTAACTATGGCTACACCTTC
TRBJ1-5,15,NA,TRBV5-1,many,CASSLGGTAPTPQHF,TGCGCCAGCAGCTTGGGTGGGACGGCTCCAACGCCCCAGCATTTT
TRBJ1-1,15,NA,TRBV7-2,many,CASSLEGAPGTEAFF,TGTGCCAGCAGCTTAGAAGGGGCGCCGGGCACTGAAGCTTTCTTT
TRBJ2-3,14,NA,TRBV5-1,many,CASSKSSSTDTQYF,TGCGCCAGCAGTAAAAGTTCTAGCACAGATACGCAGTATTTT
TRBJ1-2,14,TRBD1,TRBV10-3,many,CAISGDDRAYGYTF,TGTGCCATCAGTGGGGACGACAGGGCCTATGGCTACACCTTC
TRBJ2-3,11,NA,TRBV20-1,many,CSGRLADTQYF,TGCAGTGGCAGACTAGCAGATACGCAGTATTTT
TRBJ2-2,14,NA,TRBV5-1,medium-sized,CASMGTTNTGELFF,TGCGCCAGCATGGGGACAACCAACACCGGGGAGCTGTTTTTT
TRBJ1-1,14,TRBD1,TRBV27,many,CASGQGGAWTEAFF,TGTGCCAGCGGGCAGGGGGGGGCCTGGACTGAAGCTTTCTTT
TRBJ2-7,13,NA,TRBV20-1,many,CSARAQSSYEQYF,TGCAGTGCTAGAGCCCAGAGCTCCTACGAGCAGTACTTC
TRBJ1-1,14,NA,TRBV6-5,many,CASSFPRPNTEAFF,TGTGCCAGCAGTTTTCCCAGGCCGAACACTGAAGCTTTCTTT
TRBJ2-2,16,NA,TRBV14,many,CASSQIRTLNTGELFF,TGTGCCAGCAGCCAAATTAGGACCCTTAACACCGGGGAGCTGTTTTTT
TRBJ2-2,12,NA,TRBV29-1,many,CSVEPNTGELFF,TGCAGCGTTGAACCCAACACCGGGGAGCTGTTTTTT
TRBJ1-2,13,NA,TRBV20-1,many,CSARDNRDIGYTF,TGCAGTGCTAGAGATAACCGTGACATTGGCTACACCTTC